Only a few counts were recorded for the clone carrying this T cell receptor (beta chain). This sample was included in a study of CD8 T cells in ankylosing spondylitis. TCRdb reprocessed the 5' RACE reads with MiXCR, giving one entry per CDR3 protein. The data contain 200,000 to 300,000 distinct CDR3 sequences, over 8.5% of them singletons. From germline, CDR1 is SGHRS and CDR2 YFSETQ. CDR3 length equals 16 residues. Losses at the gene ends were 4 bases for V and 6 bases for J; bases not matched to a gene: 14. The receptor's source is a male donor with ankylosing spondylitis or in good health (not recorded which). The chain uses TRBV5-1 and TRBJ2-7; TRBD1 matches at 9 bases. What was sequenced was blood, either unsorted or a sorted T cell fraction (not recorded which). The CDR3: CASSLGVTTGGIEQYF. The CDR3 DNA reads as TGCGCCAGCAGCCTGGGGGTAACAACAGGGGGCATCGAGCAGTACTTC.